The subject of this entry is one T cell receptor (beta chain). The antigen remains undetermined. The sample belongs to a study of T-cell reconstitution after alpha-beta-depleted transplantation in children. Study conclusions and caveats: Several patients had high TCRbeta diversity at day 60; it came from surviving recipient T cells and thymic progenitors. The main origin of T-cell counts and diversity one year after transplant was newly produced T cells. Two months or so post-transplant, alpha-beta T cells reportedly derived from several hundred expanded graft clones.

Germline V gene data show CDR1 as DFQATT and CDR2 as SNEGSKA (reference sequence). The CDR3 covers 13 residues. Trimming removed 5 bases from V and 7 bases from J, with 18 bases in between. The authors prepared the TCRbeta library with unique molecular identifiers. From the PCR reads, TCRdb called clonotypes with MiXCR, one entry per CDR3 protein. The data hold approximately 110,000 distinct CDR3 sequences, with 10% observed a single time. This chain connects TRBV20-1 to TRBJ2-7; a weak D match, TRBD2 (6 bases). This TCR was recovered from a boy younger than 10 with acute lymphoblastic leukemia, due to receive a stem cell transplant. The material was PBMCs, obtained before TCRalphabeta/CD19-depleted stem cell transplant. Here the CDR3 reads CSASLRETREQYF. Here the CDR3 DNA reads TGCAGTGCTTCTCTACGGGAGACGAGAGAGCAGTACTTC.